This T cell receptor (beta chain) was sequenced in a study of cytomegalovirus exposure and HLA in healthy donors. Study results and limitations: According to the study, roughly 160 TCR beta chains were cytomegalovirus-associated. Analysis was carried out at a later point, and it linked a missense DCLRE1C variant to TCR beta V- and J-gene trimming.

The CDR3 has 13 residues. Germline CDR1 is WNHNN and CDR2 is SYGVQD (reference sequence). V was clipped by 6 bases and J by 2 bases, with 10 bases between them. Researchers ran the PCR with 60 Vbeta and 13 Jbeta primers. Sequencing used immunoSEQ multiplex PCR; TCRdb keeps in-frame clones, though not all of them. Among about 180,000 clones listed, 65% to 85% were seen once. A note on this clone: Its matching antigen is unknown.

Sequenced sample: PBMCs. The receptor was isolated from a woman aged 45-65 years in good health and CMV-seropositive. The chain joins TRBV10-1 to TRBJ1-2, with D possibly matching TRBD1 (6 bases). The CDR3: CASSQGTNYGYTF. Written as DNA, the CDR3 is TGCGCCAGCAGCCAGGGGACCAACTATGGCTACACCTTC.